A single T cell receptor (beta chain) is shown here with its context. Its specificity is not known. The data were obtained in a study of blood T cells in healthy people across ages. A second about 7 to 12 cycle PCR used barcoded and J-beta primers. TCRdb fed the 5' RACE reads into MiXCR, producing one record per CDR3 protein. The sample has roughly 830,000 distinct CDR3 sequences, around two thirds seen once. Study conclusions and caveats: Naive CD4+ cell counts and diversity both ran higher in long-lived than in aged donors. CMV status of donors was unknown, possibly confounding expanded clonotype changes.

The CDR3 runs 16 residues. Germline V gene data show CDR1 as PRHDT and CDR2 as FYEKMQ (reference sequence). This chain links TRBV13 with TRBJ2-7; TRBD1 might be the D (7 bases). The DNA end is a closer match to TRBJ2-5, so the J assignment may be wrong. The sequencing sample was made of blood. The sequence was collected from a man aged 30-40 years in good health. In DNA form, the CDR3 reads TGTGCCAGCAGCTCTTATCTAGGGGGCCACGGGGGGACCCAGTACTTC. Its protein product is CASSSYLGGHGGTQYF.